Following are 31 T cell receptor beta chains from one sample sequenced in a study of blood T cell repertoires in COVID-19. Clones were sequenced by immunoSEQ multiplex PCR, and TCRdb holds only the in-frame ones, with some missing. This sample has 270,000 or so clones; about 90% occur once, and the top ten carry more than 9.5%. Material for sequencing was peripheral blood. These receptors came from a woman in her twenties or thirties with COVID-19, enrolled during active disease.

The chain has TRBV7-8 and TRBJ1-5; D unresolved. Germline V gene sequence: CDR1 SGHVS, CDR2 FQNEAQ. This CDR3 contains 16 residues. Trimming left V 1 base short and J 7 bases short, with 17 bases between. Here the CDR3 reads CASSLGDLTAGQPQHF. CDR3 nucleotide sequence: TGTGCCAGCAGCTTAGGAGACCTAACGGCGGGACAGCCCCAGCATTTT.

Comment on this clone: Other DNA sequences in this specimen translate into the identical CDR3. The V and J genes are TRBV5-4 and TRBJ2-5; 9 bases are shared with TRBD2. Germline V gives CDR1 SGHNT, CDR2 YYREEE (reference sequence). V lost 0 bases, J lost 2 bases, and 2 bases stayed unmatched. This CDR3 is 15 amino acids long. The CDR3 loop reads CASSLGLAGQETQYF. CDR3 in DNA: TGTGCCAGCAGCTTGGGTCTAGCGGGGCAAGAGACCCAGTACTTC.

This rearrangement joins TRBV4-1 to TRBJ1-4, with a weak D call TRBD1 (5 bases). Germline CDR1 MGHRA, CDR2 YSYEKL. The CDR3 contains 15 residues. Trimming stripped 6 bases from V and 0 bases from J, with 11 bases between. CDR3: CASRRGRATNEKLFF. The DNA of the CDR3 is TGCGCCAGCAGAAGGGGCCGCGCAACTAATGAAAAACTGTTTTTT.

This clone was seen only once. The CDR3 DNA is TGTGCCTGGAGTGTATTTTCGGGGGGGGTCGGGGAGCTGTTTTTT. Translation: CAWSVFSGGVGELFF. This sequence joins TRBV30 and TRBJ2-2; TRBD2 matches 8 bases. CDR1 GTSNPN and CDR2 SVGIG come from the germline V gene (reference sequence). J was trimmed by 7 bases and V by 0 bases; bases with no gene match: 7. This CDR3 is 15 amino acids long. The entire variable domain, with the rest obtained from reference TRBV30 and TRBJ2-2, is as follows: SQTIHQWPATLVQPVGSPLSLECTVEGTSNPNLYWYRQAAGRGLQLLFYSVGIGQISSEVPQNLSASRPQDRQFILSSKKLLLSDSGFYLCAWSVFSGGVGELFFGEGSRLTVL.

J is TRBJ2-3 and V is TRBV21-1; TRBD1, as called in the table, went unchecked against the DNA. TRBV21-1 is tagged as a pseudogene. The CDR3 covers 15 residues. The CDR3 sequence is CASSKEQSETDTQYF. The CDR3 DNA reads TGTGCCAGCAGCAAAGAACAGAGTGAAACAGATACGCAGTATTTT.

The CDR3 loop is CATSDEILTQYF. CDR3 sequence (DNA): TGTGCCACCAGTGATGAGATTCTTACGCAGTATTTT. This rearrangement joins TRBV24-1 to TRBJ2-3; D gene ambiguous. CDR1 and CDR2 from the germline V gene are KGHDR and SFDVKD. Trimming took off 3 bases at V and 8 bases at J, with 8 bases between the two ends. The CDR3 spans 12 residues.

The chain joins TRBV6-5 to TRBJ2-1; D is perhaps TRBD2 (6 bases). V was pared by 7 bases and J by 0 bases, with 13 bases between. The CDR3 has 15 amino acids. Germline CDR1 and CDR2: MNHEY and SVGAGI. The CDR3 DNA reads TGTGCCAGCACAAGCCGGGGGAGCTCCTACAATGAGCAGTTCTTC. Translating gives CASTSRGSSYNEQFF.

The rearrangement joins TRBV19 to TRBJ2-2; 12 nucleotides agree with TRBD1. The ends lost 10 bases at V and 1 base at J; junction bases unmatched: 10. The germline gives CDR1 LNHDA, CDR2 SQIVND (reference sequence). The CDR3 contains 17 residues. In DNA form, the CDR3 reads TGTGCCAACAATCCCGGGACAGGGGGCTTGAACACCGGGGAGCTGTTTTTT. The encoded protein is CANNPGTGGLNTGELFF.

This rearrangement joins TRBV7-8 to TRBJ2-1; the D gene is possibly TRBD1 (6 bases). The CDR3 is made up of 16 amino acids. CDR1 and CDR2 from the germline V gene are SGHVS and FQNEAQ. V gave up 1 base and J gave up 6 bases, with 16 bases separating them. The CDR3 DNA follows: TGTGCCAGCAGCTTAGTTGAAGGGGGAGCCTTCAATGAGCAGTTCTTC. Translating it yields CASSLVEGGAFNEQFF. The variable domain in full, with the rest retrieved from reference TRBV7-8 and TRBJ2-1, is GAGVSQSPRYKVAKRGQDVALRCDPISGHVSLFWYQQALGQGPEFLTYFQNEAQLDKSGLPSDRFFAERPEGSVSTLKIQRTQQEDSAVYLCASSLVEGGAFNEQFFGPGTRLTVL.

The chain uses TRBV27 and TRBJ1-6, with TRBD1 as a possible D gene (5 bases). Between the trimmed V and J ends, which lost 11 bases and 7 bases, there was a span of 12 bases. CDR1 and CDR2 (germline): MNHEY, SMNVEV (reference sequence). The CDR3 covers 12 residues. Here the CDR3 reads CAVRRGNSPLHF. CDR3 coding DNA: TGTGCCGTACGGAGGGGCAATTCACCCCTCCACTTT.

As DNA, the CDR3 is TGTGCCAGCAGCTTTGGGACAGGGCCGAACACTGAAGCTTTCTTT. It is translated as CASSFGTGPNTEAFF. V usage is TRBV7-6 and J usage is TRBJ1-1; 9 bases map to TRBD1. The J segment lost 1 base and the V segment lost 3 bases, leaving 3 bases of the junction unmatched. Per germline, CDR1 SGHVS and CDR2 FNYEAQ. This CDR3 spans 15 amino acids.

This clone was recorded once. The chain is built from TRBV13 and TRBJ2-3; 8 bases fit TRBD2. This CDR3 is 15 amino acids long. Per the germline V gene, CDR1 is PRHDT and CDR2 is FYEKMQ (reference sequence). J gave up 5 bases and V 1 base, and 5 bases lay outside the gene matches. The CDR3 DNA reads as TGTGCCAGCAGCTTAGACGGGGGGGCCGTAGATACGCAGTATTTT. It translates to CASSLDGGAVDTQYF.

V gene TRBV6-5 combines with J gene TRBJ2-7; 7 nucleotides line up with TRBD1. This CDR3 spans 15 amino acids. Trimming took 5 bases from V and 3 from J; bases not matched to a gene: 10. The V gene's germline CDR1 is MNHEY and CDR2 SVGAGI. CDR3 amino acids: CASSPRTGSLYEQYF. The CDR3 DNA follows: TGTGCCAGCAGTCCCCGGACAGGATCCCTCTACGAGCAGTACTTC.

In its sample, this clone was seen once. The chain joins TRBV11-1 to TRBJ1-6, with a weak D call TRBD1 (5 bases). The CDR3 is 16 residues long. Trimming took off 5 bases at V and 4 bases at J, with 15 bases between the two ends. Germline CDR1 SGHAT, CDR2 FQDESV (reference sequence). CDR3 region: CASSTTSGLYNSPLHF. CDR3 nucleotide sequence: TGTGCCAGCAGCACAACGTCGGGACTGTATAATTCACCCCTCCACTTT.

The CDR3 DNA follows: TGTGCCAGTAGTATAACGTCAGGGGGTGAAAAACTGTTTTTT. It translates to CASSITSGGEKLFF. The chain carries TRBV19 and TRBJ1-4; 7 bases line up with TRBD1. Germline CDR1 and CDR2: LNHDA and SQIVND (reference sequence). V shed 2 bases, J shed 7 bases, and the junction held 4 bases outside the gene matches. This CDR3 contains 14 residues.

This clone appeared a few times. The chain couples TRBV7-2 to TRBJ1-2; 9 nucleotides align to TRBD1. There are 16 residues in the CDR3. V lost 5 bases, J lost 6 bases, and 13 bases stayed unmatched. Germline V gene sequence: CDR1 SGHTA, CDR2 FQGNSA. CDR3 coding DNA: TGTGCCAGCAGCCCTAGGACAGGGGCTAACTTTGATGGCTACACCTTC. Translated, it gives CASSPRTGANFDGYTF.

This chain connects TRBV7-9 to TRBJ1-5; D is unclear. The CDR3 extends over 18 amino acids. Trimming cost V 2 bases and J 0 bases, with 17 bases left between them. The germline V gene has CDR1 SEHNR and CDR2 FQNEAQ (reference sequence). CDR3 sequence reads: CASSLIKGPRDSNQPQHF. The CDR3 DNA follows: TGTGCCAGCAGCTTAATCAAAGGGCCGAGGGATAGCAATCAGCCCCAGCATTTT.

The J gene is TRBJ2-1, the V gene TRBV4-1; no reliable D call. CDR1 and CDR2 from the germline V gene are MGHRA and YSYEKL. The CDR3 is made up of 13 amino acids. Trimming pared 4 bases from V and 6 bases from J, leaving 10 bases between. The CDR3 loop is CASSLEAGNEQFF. The CDR3 DNA sequence: TGCGCCAGCAGCCTCGAAGCAGGCAATGAGCAGTTCTTC.

This chain joins TRBV28 and TRBJ1-6; no definite D call. CDR1 and CDR2 from the germline V gene are MDHEN and SYDVKM. The CDR3 length is 15 residues. V dropped 5 bases and J dropped 3 bases, with 11 bases sitting between them. The CDR3 region is CASSPNNGYNSPLHF. The CDR3 DNA reads as TGTGCCAGCAGTCCAAATAACGGCTATAATTCACCCCTCCACTTT.

The chain employs TRBV19 and TRBJ2-5; 10 bases map to TRBD2. There are 16 residues in the CDR3. The V and J ends lost 4 bases and 2 bases, in that order; junction bases with no gene match: 7. CDR1 and CDR2 from the germline V gene are LNHDA and SQIVND (reference sequence). CDR3 residues: CASSTPLLAGQETQYF. The CDR3 DNA reads as TGTGCCAGTAGTACTCCCTTACTAGCGGGGCAAGAGACCCAGTACTTC.

The V call is TRBV2, the J call TRBJ1-1; D not resolved. There are 14 residues in the CDR3. Germline lookup yields CDR1 SNHLY and CDR2 FYNNEI. The germline V and J ends were trimmed by 6 bases and 1 base, with 12 bases remaining between them. The CDR3 spells CASSSGLPNTEAFF. CDR3 DNA: TGTGCCAGCAGCAGTGGACTTCCGAACACTGAAGCTTTCTTT. Filled out from reference TRBV2 and TRBJ1-1, the complete variable domain reads EPEVTQTPSHQVTQMGQEVILRCVPISNHLYFYWYRQILGQKVEFLVSFYNNEISEKSEIFDDQFSVERPDGSNFTLKIRSTKLEDSAMYFCASSSGLPNTEAFFGQGTRLTVV.

The chain combines TRBV28 with TRBJ1-6; 7 nucleotides align to TRBD1. CDR3 size: 15 residues. After removal of 7 bases from V and 1 base from J, the junction contained 4 bases not matched to a gene. Germline-derived CDR1 and CDR2 are MDHEN and SYDVKM. The CDR3 protein is CASNARGSYNSPLHF. CDR3 sequence (DNA): TGTGCCAGCAACGCCAGGGGGTCCTATAATTCACCCCTCCACTTT.

The rearrangement links TRBV10-1 to TRBJ2-3, with D tentatively TRBD2 (6 bases). Per germline, CDR1 WNHNN and CDR2 SYGVQD (reference sequence). The CDR3 has 16 residues. V dropped 0 bases and J dropped 1 base, with 11 bases sitting between them. CDR3 sequence reads: CASSESSASGTDTQYF. In DNA form, the CDR3 reads TGCGCCAGCAGTGAGTCGTCTGCTAGCGGCACAGATACGCAGTATTTT.

This chain connects TRBV29-1 to TRBJ2-3; D is undetermined. CDR1 and CDR2 from the germline V gene are SQVTM and ANQGSEA. The V and J ends lost 0 bases and 2 bases respectively, with 24 bases between them. The CDR3 totals 19 residues. In nucleotides, the CDR3 is TGCAGCGTTGAAGATTATCGGCTAGACTCCCAACTGGACACAGATACGCAGTATTTT. Residues: CSVEDYRLDSQLDTDTQYF.

The chain combines TRBV5-4 with TRBJ2-3; 9 positions agree with TRBD2. This CDR3 is 18 amino acids long. V was clipped by 3 bases and J by 0 bases; unmatched bases: 11. Germline V gene lookup returns CDR1 SGHNT and CDR2 YYREEE (reference sequence). The CDR3 DNA is TGTGCCAGCAGCTGGGGGCTAGCGGGACCCACTAGCACAGATACGCAGTATTTT. Protein product: CASSWGLAGPTSTDTQYF. Full variable domain (missing parts from reference TRBV5-4 and TRBJ2-3): ETGVTQSPTHLIKTRGQQVTLRCSSQSGHNTVSWYQQALGQGPQFIFQYYREEENGRGNFPPRFSGLQFPNYSSELNVNALELDDSALYLCASSWGLAGPTSTDTQYFGPGTRLTVL.

This clone was found once. J is TRBJ1-2 and V is TRBV6-5, with D uncertain. This CDR3 comprises 15 residues. Deletions cut 6 bases from V and 4 bases from J, with 18 bases between. Germline loops: CDR1 MNHEY, CDR2 SVGAGI. CDR3 loop: CASRTRQEAIYGYTF. The CDR3 DNA reads as TGTGCCAGCAGAACCCGCCAGGAGGCAATCTATGGCTACACCTTC.

The chain links TRBV5-1 to TRBJ1-4; 8 bases match TRBD1. The J segment lost 7 bases and the V segment lost 2 bases, leaving 4 bases of the junction unmatched. Germline assignment: CDR1 SGHRS and CDR2 YFSETQ. This CDR3 contains 14 residues. The CDR3 reads CASSLGQGREKLFF. CDR3 DNA: TGCGCCAGCAGCTTAGGACAGGGCCGTGAAAAACTGTTTTTT.

This rearrangement joins TRBV7-9 to TRBJ2-7, with D uncertain. This CDR3 has 13 amino acids. Germline values: CDR1 SEHNR, CDR2 FQNEAQ (reference sequence). Trimming cost V 5 bases and J 3 bases, with 11 bases left between them. The CDR3 spells CASSPRLIYEQYF. CDR3 sequence (DNA): TGTGCCAGCAGCCCGCGACTGATCTACGAGCAGTACTTC.

The rearrangement joins TRBV29-1 to TRBJ1-2; D is unresolved. CDR3 length equals 14 residues. From germline, CDR1 is SQVTM and CDR2 ANQGSEA. The germline V and J ends were trimmed by 0 bases and 5 bases, with 13 bases remaining between them. As DNA, the CDR3 is TGCAGCGTTGAAGATTCGGGGTTTTGGTATGGCTACACCTTC. The encoded protein is CSVEDSGFWYGYTF.

The chain couples TRBV7-9 to TRBJ1-4; 10 positions agree with TRBD1. The CDR3 totals 16 residues. Germline V gene lookup returns CDR1 SEHNR and CDR2 FQNEAQ (reference sequence). Unmatched junction bases numbered 8, after V lost 3 bases and J lost 7 bases. CDR3 region: CASSFSTGGLGEKLFF. For the CDR3, the DNA is TGTGCCAGCAGCTTCTCGACAGGGGGCTTAGGTGAAAAACTGTTTTTT.

The chain recombines TRBV6-5 with TRBJ1-1, with D hard to call. This CDR3 has 14 amino acids. Between the trimmed V and J ends, which lost 1 base and 1 base, there was a span of 7 bases. Germline CDR1 reads MNHEY; CDR2 reads SVGAGI. The CDR3 region has the DNA TGTGCCAGCAGTTACTACGCAGGGAACACTGAAGCTTTCTTT. This gives the protein CASSYYAGNTEAFF.